This T cell receptor (beta chain) was documented in a study of blood T cell repertoires in COVID-19 (dated by TCRdb to the early 2020s). Some background on the complete study: Samples from collaborators originated in the United States, Italy and Spain and spanned both the acute and convalescent phases of COVID-19. Nearly every sample came with metadata listing a de-identified subject ID, COVID-19 status, age in years and sex. The prospective study material was composed of cDNA or gDNA derived from T cells, B-cell-depleted T cells, or PBMCs. Where available, HLA class I and class II types were obtained from metadata supplied by the sample provider rather than from assay-based typing. Subjects who had been exposed to COVID-19, were actively infected with it, or had recovered from it provided the deeply sampled blood TCRbeta repertoires that made up the dataset. Samples came from the ongoing ImmuneRACE study (first 160 participants) plus 1,254 subjects from 6 global collaborators. The repertoires were made available in a free public database intended to serve as a resource for research on the immune response to SARS-CoV-2.

Including the terminal cysteine and phenylalanine, the CDR3 comprises 15 residues. Only the CDR3 part of the read is kept: 45 bases, read in frame from the first base. The germline V gene specifies SNHLY as CDR1 and FYNNEI as CDR2. Cut back by 1 base and 7 bases, the V and J ends lie 17 bases apart. Each collaborating institution followed its own protocols to collect whole blood in K2EDTA tubes. For TCRbeta analysis, collaborators shipped samples as frozen whole blood, isolated PBMCs, or DNA extracted from either of those sample types. Results and caveats for the whole study, not just this receptor: The quantity of clinical and demographic metadata differed by source and by participant and was supplied without curation.

There are many counts of this clone. It lacks a known antigen. No quality values exist for individual bases; no much larger clone is one base distant. TCRbeta CDR3 regions were amplified from genomic DNA using the immunoSEQ Assay, a bias-controlled multiplex PCR. In the authors' own workflow: Nucleated cell counts per sample were estimated from amplification of reference gene primers within the assay. Sequence reads were collapsed and filtered to measure the absolute abundance of every unique TCRbeta CDR3 rearrangement. Productive Simpson clonality was computed per sample as the square root of Simpson's diversity index over productive rearrangements. TCRdb carries this immuneACCESS record with in-frame sequences only. Its versions omit some clonotypes, under half of them owing to an unresolved V gene in the studies checked, with the rest unexplained. That table gives V, J and clone size, and the DNA gave D and trimming. This sample is represented by 150,000 to 200,000 clones; 88% of them were singletons. 5% to 6.5% of the sample lies in the top ten.

The chain employs TRBV2 and TRBJ2-7; TRBD1 is a weak D gene call, 5 bases matching. Input material: peripheral blood. This TCR derives from a man aged 35-49 years with active or convalescent COVID-19. The bases read TGTGCCAGCAGTGAAGAACTGACGGCTTCAGGGGAGCAGTACTTC. It specifies CASSEELTASGEQYF.